The 19 T cell receptor beta chains given below trace back to one sample, sequenced in a study of T cell clones after liver transplantation. Generated by immunoSEQ multiplex PCR, the TCRdb table keeps only in-frame clones and is missing some. Of around 20,000 clones in the sample, 75% to 90% were seen once. This material consisted of CD8+ T cells from blood, taken before liver transplant. These receptors were obtained from a human donor who received a liver transplant.

This chain uses TRBV27 with TRBJ2-3; no reliable D call. This CDR3 comprises 16 residues. V gave up 0 bases and J gave up 0 bases, with 10 bases separating them. CDR1 and CDR2 from the germline V gene are MNHEY and SMNVEV (reference sequence). Here the CDR3 reads CASSLSKGGSTDTQYF. The CDR3 region has the DNA TGTGCCAGCAGTTTATCGAAGGGCGGAAGCACAGATACGCAGTATTTT.

V gene TRBV28 combines with J gene TRBJ2-7, with no clear D. This CDR3 has 13 residues. V shed 3 bases and J shed 2 bases, with 8 bases lying between them. The germline CDR1 and CDR2 sequences are MDHEN and SYDVKM. The CDR3 here is CASSFSSAYEQYF. The CDR3 region has the DNA TGTGCCAGCAGTTTTTCTTCAGCCTACGAGCAGTACTTC.

The count of this clone is one. This sequence joins TRBV7-9 and TRBJ1-2, with a weak D call TRBD1 (5 bases). The CDR3 is 13 residues long. In germline, CDR1 is SEHNR, CDR2 FQNEAQ (reference sequence). The V and J ends lost 5 bases and 7 bases respectively, with 14 bases between them. Here the CDR3 reads CASSLGPRGGYTF. CDR3 bases: TGTGCCAGCAGCCTCGGGCCAAGGGGTGGCTACACCTTC.

The chain couples TRBV6-6 to TRBJ2-7; 8 bases are a match to TRBD1. CDR1 MNHNY and CDR2 SVGAGI come from the germline V gene (reference sequence). The CDR3 covers 15 residues. Trimming removed 0 bases from V and 3 bases from J; junction bases left unmatched: 4. The CDR3 region is CASSYSGQADYEQYF. CDR3 coding DNA: TGTGCCAGCAGTTACTCGGGACAGGCCGACTACGAGCAGTACTTC.

This chain connects TRBV28 to TRBJ2-7; D not resolved. This CDR3 spans 15 amino acids. Germline V lookup: CDR1 MDHEN, CDR2 SYDVKM. The ends were cut back, 6 bases at V and 0 bases at J, with 15 bases in the middle. CDR3 DNA sequence: TGTGCCAGCAGCCCGACACAGCCTACCTCCTACGAGCAGTACTTC. The encoded protein is CASSPTQPTSYEQYF.

The chain carries TRBV7-9 and TRBJ2-7; TRBD2 agrees at 16 bases. With 4 bases clipped from V and 3 bases from J, the junction kept 6 bases outside the gene matches. The CDR3 runs to 17 residues. Germline assignment: CDR1 SEHNR and CDR2 FQNEAQ (reference sequence). The CDR3: CASSSPGTSGRVYEQYF. The CDR3 bases are TGTGCCAGCAGCTCCCCCGGGACTAGCGGGAGGGTCTACGAGCAGTACTTC.

V is TRBV19 and J is TRBJ1-1, with 8 bases that match TRBD1. The CDR3 runs to 13 residues. V gave up 5 bases and J gave up 5 bases; unmatched junction bases: 4. The germline CDR1 and CDR2 sequences are LNHDA and SQIVND (reference sequence). As DNA, the CDR3 is TGTGCCAGTAGTTTTTGGACAGGGACTGAAGCTTTCTTT. This sequence encodes CASSFWTGTEAFF.

The count of this clone is one. The rearrangement uses TRBV7-9 and TRBJ1-1; 12 positions agree with TRBD1. The V and J ends lost 5 bases and 1 base, in that order; junction bases with no gene match: 11. This CDR3 has 18 amino acids. Per the germline V gene, CDR1 is SEHNR and CDR2 is FQNEAQ (reference sequence). CDR3 bases: TGTGCCAGCAGCGCAGGCCACCCGGGACAGGGGGCGAACACTGAAGCTTTCTTT. This sequence encodes CASSAGHPGQGANTEAFF.

J is TRBJ2-1 and V is TRBV11-2; no firm D call. Germline V gene lookup returns CDR1 SGHAT and CDR2 FQNNGV. The V end was cut by 1 base, the J end by 7 bases, with 2 bases between. This CDR3 is 11 amino acids long. CDR3 sequence reads: CASSLVNEQFF. The CDR3 nucleotides read TGTGCCAGCAGCTTAGTAAATGAGCAGTTCTTC.

The chain combines TRBV19 with TRBJ2-1; 8 bases fit TRBD1. The V gene's germline CDR1 is LNHDA and CDR2 SQIVND (reference sequence). V shed 5 bases, J shed 7 bases, and the junction held 4 bases outside the gene matches. The CDR3 runs to 13 residues. CDR3 residues: CASSPRTGNEQFF. The CDR3 bases are TGTGCCAGTAGTCCCCGGACAGGGAATGAGCAGTTCTTC.

This chain connects TRBV14 to TRBJ2-5; a weak D match, TRBD2 (5 bases). The CDR3 runs to 17 residues. The V gene lost 4 bases and the J gene lost 2 bases, with 20 bases spanning the gap. Germline CDR1 is SGHDN and CDR2 is FVKESK. The CDR3 DNA reads TGTGCCAGCAGCCGATCTCGGAAGGCGACTACTCAAGAGACCCAGTACTTC. This encodes CASSRSRKATTQETQYF.

This clone was observed once. This sequence joins TRBV29-1 and TRBJ1-1; D may be TRBD1 (5 bases). V was trimmed by 8 bases and J by 3 bases, leaving 13 bases between them. Germline CDR1 reads SQVTM; CDR2 reads ANQGSEA. There are 12 residues in the CDR3. CDR3 residues: CSTSGGDTEAFF. The DNA of the CDR3 is TGCAGCACCAGTGGGGGGGACACTGAAGCTTTCTTT. The variable domain in full, completed from reference TRBV29-1 and TRBJ1-1, reads SAVISQKPSRDICQRGTSLTIQCQVDSQVTMMFWYRQQPGQSLTLIATANQGSEATYESGFVIDKFPISRPNLTFSTLTVSNMSPEDSSIYLCSTSGGDTEAFFGQGTRLTVV.

The chain has TRBV27 and TRBJ1-1; D gene unclear. V was clipped by 5 bases and J by 7 bases, with 11 bases between them. CDR3 length: 12 amino acids. CDR1 is MNHEY and CDR2 is SMNVEV in the germline V gene (reference sequence). The CDR3 nucleotides are TGTGCCAGCAGTCCCCGGGTGGGTGAAGCTTTCTTT. As protein: CASSPRVGEAFF.

The chain links TRBV28 to TRBJ1-5, with TRBD1 matching 9 bases. J was trimmed by 4 bases and V by 3 bases; bases with no gene match: 4. The CDR3 runs to 15 residues. CDR1 MDHEN and CDR2 SYDVKM come from the germline V gene. The CDR3 loop reads CASSLRGQGNQPQHF. DNA for the CDR3: TGTGCCAGCAGTTTGCGGGGACAGGGAAATCAGCCCCAGCATTTT.

This clone was counted only a few times. The gene calls are TRBV6-6 and TRBJ2-1; D unresolved. This CDR3 has 13 residues. The germline V and J ends were trimmed by 0 bases and 7 bases, with 7 bases remaining between them. Germline values: CDR1 MNHNY, CDR2 SVGAGI (reference sequence). The CDR3 here is CASSYSTSNEQFF. The CDR3 DNA follows: TGTGCCAGCAGTTACTCGACCAGTAATGAGCAGTTCTTC.

The J gene is TRBJ1-2, the V gene TRBV5-6, with 7 bases aligning to TRBD1. V was clipped by 7 bases and J by 4 bases; unmatched bases: 7. This CDR3 has 13 residues. Germline V gives CDR1 SGHDT, CDR2 YYEEEE. As DNA, the CDR3 is TGTGCCAGCCGAGGTCAGGGGGTCTATGGCTACACCTTC. Its protein is CASRGQGVYGYTF.

V and J are TRBV11-2 and TRBJ2-7; no definite D call. This CDR3 has 14 amino acids. Germline V lookup: CDR1 SGHAT, CDR2 FQNNGV. V lost 5 bases and J 2 bases, leaving 13 bases between the germline ends. DNA of the CDR3: TGTGCCAGCAGCCCAGAAAACAGCCCCTACGAGCAGTACTTC. As protein: CASSPENSPYEQYF.

The chain recombines TRBV5-8 with TRBJ2-3; D is possibly TRBD1 (6 bases). V was pared by 6 bases and J by 4 bases, with 12 bases between. The CDR3 runs to 13 residues. Germline values: CDR1 SGHTS, CDR2 YDEGEE. The CDR3 nucleotides are TGTGCCAGCACCTACAGGGAGCCAGATACGCAGTATTTT. Protein product: CASTYREPDTQYF.

J is TRBJ2-1 and V is TRBV15; 9 bases agree with TRBD1. Germline V CDR1 and CDR2: LNHNV, YYDKDF (reference sequence). Trimming cost V 5 bases and J 1 base; bases outside gene matches: 3. The CDR3 is made up of 15 amino acids. CDR3 in DNA: TGTGCCACCAGCGGGGACAGGGAATCCTACAATGAGCAGTTCTTC. Its protein is CATSGDRESYNEQFF.